The 17 T cell receptor beta chains presented below share a single source sample, sequenced in a study of T-cell memory formation after mild COVID-19. Each CDR3 protein gets one entry after TCRdb re-called the 5' RACE reads with MiXCR. The data show fewer than 250,000 distinct CDR3 sequences, roughly 10% seen once. Sequencing input: PBMCs or a T cell subset sorted from them (not recorded which). The origin of the receptors is a man aged 18 to 30 who had mild COVID-19 (a few samples of this study predate the infection). Cell type and time point are not known.

In this sample, this clonotype turned up a few times. This rearrangement joins TRBV6-2 or TRBV6-3 to TRBJ1-6; D is unresolved. The CDR3 is 12 amino acids. Germline loops: CDR1 MNHEY, CDR2 SVGEGT. Trimming cost V 2 bases and J 12 bases, with 8 bases left between them. The CDR3 loop reads CASSYPQLPLHF. CDR3 nucleotide sequence: TGTGCCAGCAGTTACCCTCAGTTACCCCTCCACTTT.

This clonotype was recorded many times. The chain is built from TRBV12-3 or TRBV12-4 and TRBJ1-1; 8 nucleotides match TRBD1. V gave up 4 bases and J gave up 8 bases; unmatched junction bases: 3. The CDR3 runs to 12 residues. The DNA for the CDR3 is TGTGCCAGCAGTTCCGGGGACAGGGAAGCTTTCTTT. The encoded protein is CASSSGDREAFF.

There are a few counts of this clonotype. The chain is built from TRBV4-3 and TRBJ1-2; D unresolved. CDR1 is LGHNA, CDR2 YSLEER, per germline. With 0 bases removed from V and 7 bases from J, the gap between germline ends came to 12 bases. There are 14 residues in the CDR3. CDR3 residues: CASSQDRTARGYTF. CDR3 DNA: TGCGCCAGCAGCCAAGACAGGACCGCGCGTGGCTACACCTTC.

The chain carries TRBV6-5 and TRBJ2-7; possible D gene TRBD2, 5 bases. The germline V gene encodes CDR1 MNHEY and CDR2 SVGAGI. V lost 5 bases, J lost 3 bases, and 17 bases lay in between. This CDR3 has 15 amino acids. The CDR3 DNA follows: TGTGCCAGCAGTGCCTCCCCGGGGAGAGGCTACGAGCAGTACGTC. It specifies CASSASPGRGYEQYV.

The gene calls are TRBV19 and TRBJ2-1, with 7 bases identical to TRBD1. Germline CDR1 reads LNHDA; CDR2 reads SQIVND (reference sequence). The CDR3 runs 14 residues. J was trimmed by 7 bases and V by 4 bases; bases with no gene match: 7. The CDR3 here is CASSTRTGSNEQFF. In nucleotides, the CDR3 is TGTGCCAGTAGTACCCGGACAGGCTCAAATGAGCAGTTCTTC.

This clonotype was found a few times. The gene calls are TRBV15 and TRBJ1-1; unclear D gene. Per the germline V gene, CDR1 is LNHNV and CDR2 is YYDKDF (reference sequence). The CDR3 sequence is 14 residues long. The V end lost 5 bases, the J end lost 1 base, and 11 bases lay between the germline ends. The CDR3 sequence is CATSGGRWNTEAFF. CDR3 in DNA: TGTGCCACCAGCGGAGGACGGTGGAACACTGAAGCTTTCTTT.

This clonotype was found a few times. V usage is TRBV12-3 or TRBV12-4 and J usage is TRBJ2-7; D call uncertain. CDR3 length equals 11 residues. V dropped 6 bases and J dropped 5 bases, with 8 bases sitting between them. The CDR3 coding sequence is TGTGCCAGCAGGTCCTACCACGAGCAGTACTTC. The encoded protein is CASRSYHEQYF.

The sample holds many counts of this clonotype. V usage is TRBV27 and J usage is TRBJ2-5; D is possibly TRBD2 (6 bases). Trimming stripped 5 bases from V and 4 bases from J, with 14 bases between. Germline V gene data show CDR1 as MNHEY and CDR2 as SMNVEV (reference sequence). The CDR3 length is 14 residues. The CDR3 nucleotides read TGTGCCAGCAGTAGAGGACTAAGGAGAGAGACCCAGTACTTC. Amino acids: CASSRGLRRETQYF.

This clonotype was seen a few times. The V gene is TRBV5-1, the J gene TRBJ1-2; D uncertain. The V gene lost 4 bases and the J gene lost 5 bases, with 18 bases spanning the gap. This CDR3 contains 15 residues. Germline CDR1 and CDR2: SGHRS and YFSETQ. The chain's CDR3 is CASSPGRGEPYGYTF. CDR3 DNA: TGCGCCAGCAGCCCCGGTAGAGGCGAACCTTATGGCTACACCTTC.

This clonotype was counted between two and nine times. V usage is TRBV5-4 and J usage is TRBJ2-3, with 13 bases that match TRBD2. The CDR3 extends over 15 amino acids. Germline CDR1 reads SGHNT; CDR2 reads YYREEE (reference sequence). After removal of 4 bases from V and 5 bases from J, the junction contained 4 bases not matched to a gene. CDR3 loop: CASSLTSGGEDTQYF. The DNA of the CDR3 is TGTGCCAGCAGCCTAACTAGCGGGGGGGAAGATACGCAGTATTTT.

The table lists this clonotype with a few counts. The genes are TRBV20-1 and TRBJ2-5; D is perhaps TRBD1 or TRBD2 (5 bases each). The V and J ends lost 2 bases and 1 base respectively, with 14 bases between them. In germline, CDR1 is DFQATT, CDR2 SNEGSKA (reference sequence). CDR3 length: 15 amino acids. CDR3 amino acids: CSARLASGPQETQYF. CDR3 DNA sequence: TGCAGTGCTAGACTTGCCTCGGGGCCCCAAGAGACCCAGTACTTC.

There are a few counts of this clonotype. This chain joins TRBV7-6 and TRBJ2-3; D is possibly TRBD1 (5 bases). V lost 5 bases to trimming and J lost 2 bases, with 17 bases between them. CDR1 is SGHVS, CDR2 FNYEAQ, per germline. CDR3 size: 16 residues. The CDR3 nucleotides read TGTGCCAGCAGCCGAGGCGCGACAGCTATCACAGATACGCAGTATTTT. Protein: CASSRGATAITDTQYF.

The rearrangement links TRBV7-2 to TRBJ1-2; the D gene is possibly TRBD1 (6 bases). Per the germline V gene, CDR1 is SGHTA and CDR2 is FQGNSA. V shed 1 base and J shed 8 bases, with 11 bases lying between them. The CDR3 extends over 13 amino acids. CDR3 region: CASSLVGGRGYTF. DNA for the CDR3: TGTGCCAGCAGCTTAGTCGGGGGGCGAGGCTACACCTTC.

The chain has TRBV2 and TRBJ2-7; 9 nucleotides line up with TRBD2. The CDR3 contains 15 residues. The germline V gene has CDR1 SNHLY and CDR2 FYNNEI. J lost 2 bases, V lost 6 bases, and 8 bases had no gene match. The chain's CDR3 is CASRPMLAGTYEQYF. CDR3 coding DNA: TGTGCCAGCAGGCCCATGCTAGCGGGGACCTACGAGCAGTACTTC.

This clonotype was counted only a few times. This sequence joins TRBV18 and TRBJ2-7; D tentatively reads TRBD1 or TRBD2 (5 bases each). In germline, CDR1 is KGHSH, CDR2 LQKENI. CDR3 length equals 14 residues. Trimming left V 4 bases short and J 2 bases short, with 12 bases between. This chain's CDR3 is CASSLNGAAYEQYF. The CDR3 DNA sequence: TGTGCCAGCTCACTAAACGGGGCAGCCTACGAGCAGTACTTC.

The V gene is TRBV6-5, the J gene TRBJ2-6; D possibly corresponds to TRBD2 (6 bases). Germline V gene data show CDR1 as MNHEY and CDR2 as SVGAGI. This CDR3 comprises 16 residues. Trimming removed 5 bases at V and 0 bases at J, with 11 bases between. The CDR3: CASSRGYSSGANVLTF. As DNA, the CDR3 is TGTGCCAGCAGTCGGGGGTATAGCTCTGGGGCCAACGTCCTGACTTTC.

The J gene is TRBJ2-1, the V gene TRBV29-1; tentatively, D is TRBD2 (5 bases). Germline CDR1 is SQVTM and CDR2 is ANQGSEA. V lost 6 bases and J 3 bases, leaving 18 bases between the germline ends. The length of the CDR3 is 15 residues. CDR3 nucleotides: TGCAGCGTAACCCGCCCGGGGAAAGGCTACAATGAGCAGTTCTTC. It encodes CSVTRPGKGYNEQFF.